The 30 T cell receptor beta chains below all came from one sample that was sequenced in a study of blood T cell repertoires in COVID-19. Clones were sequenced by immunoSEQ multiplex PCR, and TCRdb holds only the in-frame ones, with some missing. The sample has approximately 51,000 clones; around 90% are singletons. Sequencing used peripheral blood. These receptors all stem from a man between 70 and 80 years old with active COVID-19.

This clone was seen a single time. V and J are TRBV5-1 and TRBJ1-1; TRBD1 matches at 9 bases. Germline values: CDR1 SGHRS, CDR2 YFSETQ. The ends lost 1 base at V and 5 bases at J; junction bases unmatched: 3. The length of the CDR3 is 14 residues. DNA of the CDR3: TGCGCCAGCAGCTTGTCACAGGGGGCAACTGAAGCTTTCTTT. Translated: CASSLSQGATEAFF.

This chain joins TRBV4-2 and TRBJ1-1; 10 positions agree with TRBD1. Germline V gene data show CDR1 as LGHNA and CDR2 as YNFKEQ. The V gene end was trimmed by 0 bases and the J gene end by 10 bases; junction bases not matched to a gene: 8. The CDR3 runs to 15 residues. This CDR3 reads CASSQDAGTGVGAFF. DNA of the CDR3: TGTGCCAGCAGCCAAGATGCCGGGACAGGGGTTGGAGCTTTCTTT.

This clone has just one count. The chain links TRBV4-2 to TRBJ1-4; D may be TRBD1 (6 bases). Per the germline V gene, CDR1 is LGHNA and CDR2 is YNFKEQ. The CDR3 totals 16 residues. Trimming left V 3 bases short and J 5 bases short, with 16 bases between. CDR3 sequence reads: CASSHLGRTENEKLFF. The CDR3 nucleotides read TGTGCCAGCAGCCATTTAGGTCGGACAGAAAATGAAAAACTGTTTTTT.

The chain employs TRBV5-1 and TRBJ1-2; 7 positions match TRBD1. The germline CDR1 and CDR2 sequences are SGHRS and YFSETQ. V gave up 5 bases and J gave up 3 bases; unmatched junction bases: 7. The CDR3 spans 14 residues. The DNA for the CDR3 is TGCGCCAGCAGACCGGGACAGACACACTATGGCTACACCTTC. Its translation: CASRPGQTHYGYTF.

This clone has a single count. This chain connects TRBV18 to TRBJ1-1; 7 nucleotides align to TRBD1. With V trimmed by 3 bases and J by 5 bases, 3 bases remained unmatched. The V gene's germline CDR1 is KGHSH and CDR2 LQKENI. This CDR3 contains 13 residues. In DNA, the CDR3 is TGTGCCAGCTCACCGACAGGGTCGACTGAAGCTTTCTTT. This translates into CASSPTGSTEAFF.

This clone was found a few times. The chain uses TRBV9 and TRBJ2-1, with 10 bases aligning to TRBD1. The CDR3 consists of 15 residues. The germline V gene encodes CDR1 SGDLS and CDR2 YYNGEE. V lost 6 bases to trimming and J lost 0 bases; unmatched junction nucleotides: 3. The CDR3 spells CASTRTGGSYNEQFF. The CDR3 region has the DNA TGTGCCAGCACCCGGACAGGGGGCTCCTACAATGAGCAGTTCTTC.

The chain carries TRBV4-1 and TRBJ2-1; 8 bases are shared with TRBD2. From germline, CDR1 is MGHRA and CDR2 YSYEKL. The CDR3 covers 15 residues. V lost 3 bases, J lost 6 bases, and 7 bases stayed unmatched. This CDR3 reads CASSHPRGAPNEQFF. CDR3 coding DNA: TGCGCCAGCAGCCATCCGCGGGGGGCTCCCAATGAGCAGTTCTTC.

CDR3 in amino acids: CAWTQNYGYTF. CDR3 sequence (DNA): TGTGCCTGGACACAAAACTATGGCTACACCTTC. V usage is TRBV30 and J usage is TRBJ1-2; D not resolved. The CDR3 covers 11 residues. Germline values: CDR1 GTSNPN, CDR2 SVGIG (reference sequence). V was trimmed by 4 bases and J by 2 bases, leaving 5 bases between them.

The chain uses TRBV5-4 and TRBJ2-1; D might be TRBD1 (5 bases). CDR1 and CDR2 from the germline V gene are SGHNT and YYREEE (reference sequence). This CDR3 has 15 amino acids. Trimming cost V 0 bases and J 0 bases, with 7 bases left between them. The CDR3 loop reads CASSLAGASYNEQFF. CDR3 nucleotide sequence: TGTGCCAGCAGCTTGGCTGGGGCCTCCTACAATGAGCAGTTCTTC. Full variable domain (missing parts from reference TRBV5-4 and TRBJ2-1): ETGVTQSPTHLIKTRGQQVTLRCSSQSGHNTVSWYQQALGQGPQFIFQYYREEENGRGNFPPRFSGLQFPNYSSELNVNALELDDSALYLCASSLAGASYNEQFFGPGTRLTVL.

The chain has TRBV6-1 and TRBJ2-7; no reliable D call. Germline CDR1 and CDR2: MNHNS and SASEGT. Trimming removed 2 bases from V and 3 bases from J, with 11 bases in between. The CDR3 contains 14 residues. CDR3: CASSEPPTVYEQYF. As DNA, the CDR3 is TGTGCCAGCAGTGAACCCCCCACAGTCTACGAGCAGTACTTC.

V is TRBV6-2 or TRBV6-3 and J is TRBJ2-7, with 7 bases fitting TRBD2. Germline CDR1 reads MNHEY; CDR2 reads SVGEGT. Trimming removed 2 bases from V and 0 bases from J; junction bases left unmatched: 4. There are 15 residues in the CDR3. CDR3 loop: CASSYNGGGSYEQYF. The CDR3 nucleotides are TGTGCCAGCAGTTACAATGGCGGGGGCTCCTACGAGCAGTACTTC.

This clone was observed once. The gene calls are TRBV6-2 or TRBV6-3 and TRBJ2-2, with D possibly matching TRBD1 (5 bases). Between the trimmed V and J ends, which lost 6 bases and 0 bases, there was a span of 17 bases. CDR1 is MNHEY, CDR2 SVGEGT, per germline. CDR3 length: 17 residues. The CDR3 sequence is CASSNAHGHTNTGELFF. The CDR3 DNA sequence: TGTGCCAGCAGCAACGCCCACGGACACACGAACACCGGGGAGCTGTTTTTT.

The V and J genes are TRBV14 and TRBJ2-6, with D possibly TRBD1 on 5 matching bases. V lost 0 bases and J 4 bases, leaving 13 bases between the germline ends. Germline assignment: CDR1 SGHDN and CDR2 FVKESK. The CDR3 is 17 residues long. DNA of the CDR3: TGTGCCAGCAGCCAAGATCCCCCAGGGTGGGGGGCCAACGTCCTGACTTTC. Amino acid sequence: CASSQDPPGWGANVLTF.

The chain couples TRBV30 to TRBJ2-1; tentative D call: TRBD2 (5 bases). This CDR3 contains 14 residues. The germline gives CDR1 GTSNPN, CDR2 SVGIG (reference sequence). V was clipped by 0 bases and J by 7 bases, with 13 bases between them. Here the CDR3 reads CAWSVSAGLNEQFF. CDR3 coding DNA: TGTGCCTGGAGTGTATCGGCGGGTTTAAATGAGCAGTTCTTC.

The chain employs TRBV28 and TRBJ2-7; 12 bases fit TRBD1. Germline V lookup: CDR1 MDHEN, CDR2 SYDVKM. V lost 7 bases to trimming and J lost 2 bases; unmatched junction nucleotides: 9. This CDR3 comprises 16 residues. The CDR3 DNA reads TGTGCCAGCATTGATTCCGGGACAGGGGGCACCTACGAGCAGTACTTC. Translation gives CASIDSGTGGTYEQYF.

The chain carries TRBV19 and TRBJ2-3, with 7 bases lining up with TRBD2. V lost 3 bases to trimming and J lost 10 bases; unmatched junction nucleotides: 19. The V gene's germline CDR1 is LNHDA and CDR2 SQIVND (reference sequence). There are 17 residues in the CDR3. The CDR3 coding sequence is TGTGCCAGTAGTATTTCGTGGCCAGGGAGGGAGACTCCAGCGCAGTATTTT. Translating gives CASSISWPGRETPAQYF.

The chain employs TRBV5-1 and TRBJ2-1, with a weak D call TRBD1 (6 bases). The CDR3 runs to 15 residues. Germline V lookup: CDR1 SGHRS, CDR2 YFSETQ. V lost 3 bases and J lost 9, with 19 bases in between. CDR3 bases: TGCGCCAGCAGCTCTGAGGTACAGGGTAGGGTTGAGCAGTTCTTC. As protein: CASSSEVQGRVEQFF.

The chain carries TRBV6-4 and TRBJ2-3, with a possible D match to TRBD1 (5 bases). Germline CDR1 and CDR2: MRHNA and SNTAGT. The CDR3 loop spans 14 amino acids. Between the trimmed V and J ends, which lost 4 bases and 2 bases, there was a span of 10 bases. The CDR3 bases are TGTGCCAGCAGTGGAACAGGCGTCACAGATACGCAGTATTTT. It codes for CASSGTGVTDTQYF.

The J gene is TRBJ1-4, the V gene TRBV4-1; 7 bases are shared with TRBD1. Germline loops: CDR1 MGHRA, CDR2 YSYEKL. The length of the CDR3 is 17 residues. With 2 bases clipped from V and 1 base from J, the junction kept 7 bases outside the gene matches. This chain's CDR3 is CASSQPTGDRTNEKLFF. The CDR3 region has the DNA TGCGCCAGCAGCCAACCCACAGGGGACCGAACTAATGAAAAACTGTTTTTT.

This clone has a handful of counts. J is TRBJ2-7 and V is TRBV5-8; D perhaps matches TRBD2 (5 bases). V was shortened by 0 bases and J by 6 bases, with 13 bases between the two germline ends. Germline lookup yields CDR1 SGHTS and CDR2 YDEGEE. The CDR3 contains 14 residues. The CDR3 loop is CASSLGGLLVEQYF. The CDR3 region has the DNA TGTGCCAGCAGCTTGGGAGGGCTTTTGGTCGAGCAGTACTTC.

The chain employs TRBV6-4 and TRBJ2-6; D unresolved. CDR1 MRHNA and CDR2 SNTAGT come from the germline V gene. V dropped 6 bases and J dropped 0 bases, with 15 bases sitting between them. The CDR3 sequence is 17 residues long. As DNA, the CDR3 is TGTGCCAGCAGCCGAAGGAGAAGCACCTCTGGGGCCAACGTCCTGACTTTC. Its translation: CASSRRRSTSGANVLTF.

The CDR3 protein is CASSQGDYRGTYEQYF. As DNA, the CDR3 is TGCGCCAGCAGCCAGGGGGACTACCGGGGTACCTACGAGCAGTACTTC. This sequence joins TRBV4-1 and TRBJ2-7, with 7 nucleotides matching TRBD2. The V gene end was trimmed by 3 bases and the J gene end by 2 bases; junction bases not matched to a gene: 10. The germline V gene has CDR1 MGHRA and CDR2 YSYEKL. The CDR3 covers 16 residues.

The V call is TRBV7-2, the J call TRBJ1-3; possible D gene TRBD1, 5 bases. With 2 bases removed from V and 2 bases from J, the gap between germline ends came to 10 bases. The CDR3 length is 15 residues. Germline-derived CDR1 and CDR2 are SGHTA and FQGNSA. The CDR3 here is CASSLQTVAGNTIYF. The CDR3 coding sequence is TGTGCCAGCAGCTTACAGACAGTGGCTGGAAACACCATATATTTT.

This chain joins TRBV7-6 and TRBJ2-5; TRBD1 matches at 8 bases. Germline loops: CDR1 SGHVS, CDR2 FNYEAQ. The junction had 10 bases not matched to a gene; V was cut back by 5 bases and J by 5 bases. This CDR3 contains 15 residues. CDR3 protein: CASSPRAGGKETQYF. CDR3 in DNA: TGTGCCAGCAGCCCAAGGGCAGGGGGCAAGGAGACCCAGTACTTC.

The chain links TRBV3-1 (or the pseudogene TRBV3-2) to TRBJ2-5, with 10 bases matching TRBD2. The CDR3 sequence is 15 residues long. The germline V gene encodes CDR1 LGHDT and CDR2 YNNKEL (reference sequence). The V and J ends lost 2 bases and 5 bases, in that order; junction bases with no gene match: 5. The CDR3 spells CASSQPSGGVETQYF. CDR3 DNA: TGTGCCAGCAGCCAACCCAGCGGGGGGGTGGAGACCCAGTACTTC.

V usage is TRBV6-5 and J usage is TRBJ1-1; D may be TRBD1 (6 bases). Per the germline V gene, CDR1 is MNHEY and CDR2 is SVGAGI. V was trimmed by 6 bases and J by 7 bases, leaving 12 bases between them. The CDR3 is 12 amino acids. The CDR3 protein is CASRQGHLEAFF. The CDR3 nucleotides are TGTGCCAGCAGACAGGGACACCTTGAAGCTTTCTTT.

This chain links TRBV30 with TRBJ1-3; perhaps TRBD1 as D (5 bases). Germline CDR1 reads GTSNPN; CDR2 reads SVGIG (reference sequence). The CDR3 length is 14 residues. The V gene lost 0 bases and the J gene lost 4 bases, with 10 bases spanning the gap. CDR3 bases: TGTGCCTGGAGTGTACTCAGGGCCGGAAACACCATATATTTT. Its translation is CAWSVLRAGNTIYF.

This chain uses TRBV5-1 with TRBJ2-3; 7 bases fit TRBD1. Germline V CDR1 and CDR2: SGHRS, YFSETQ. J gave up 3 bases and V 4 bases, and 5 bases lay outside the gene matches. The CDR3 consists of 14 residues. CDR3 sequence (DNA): TGCGCCAGCAGCCCCGGACAGGAAACAGATACGCAGTATTTT. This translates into CASSPGQETDTQYF. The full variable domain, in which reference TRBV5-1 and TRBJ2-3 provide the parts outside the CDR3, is KAGVTQTPRYLIKTRGQQVTLSCSPISGHRSVSWYQQTPGQGLQFLFEYFSETQRNKGNFPGRFSGRQFSNSRSEMNVSTLELGDSALYLCASSPGQETDTQYFGPGTRLTVL.

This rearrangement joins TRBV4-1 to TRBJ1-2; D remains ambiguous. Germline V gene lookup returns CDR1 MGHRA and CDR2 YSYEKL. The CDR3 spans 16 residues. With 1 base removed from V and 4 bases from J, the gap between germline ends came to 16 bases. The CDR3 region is CASSQVAGEPRYGYTF. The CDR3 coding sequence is TGCGCCAGCAGCCAAGTCGCCGGGGAACCGCGCTATGGCTACACCTTC.

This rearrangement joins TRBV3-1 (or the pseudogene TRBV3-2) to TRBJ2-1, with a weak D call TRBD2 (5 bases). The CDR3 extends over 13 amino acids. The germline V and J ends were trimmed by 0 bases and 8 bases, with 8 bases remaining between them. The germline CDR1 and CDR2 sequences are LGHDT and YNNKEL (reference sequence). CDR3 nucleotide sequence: TGTGCCAGCAGCCAAGATGCGGGTGATGAGCAGTTCTTC. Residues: CASSQDAGDEQFF.